The clone carrying this T cell receptor beta chain was seen a handful of times. The record originates from a study of T cell repertoires in cytomegalovirus infection. CDR1 and CDR2 from the germline V gene are SGHRS and YFSETQ. The CDR3 sequence is 15 residues long. The V end was cut by 1 base, the J end by 0 bases, with 11 bases between. TCRdb re-called the reads with MiXCR, one entry per CDR3 protein. The sample lists roughly 720,000 distinct CDR3 sequences, 35% occurring once. The gene calls are TRBV5-1 and TRBJ2-7; D possibly corresponds to TRBD2 (5 bases). The origin of this receptor is a human donor in good health (CMV status not recorded). Some clones in this sample may be carry-over from other donors' samples. Source material: PBMCs. DNA of the CDR3: TGCGCCAGCAGCTTGACGGGATATAGCTCCTACGAGCAGTACTTC. It encodes CASSLTGYSSYEQYF.